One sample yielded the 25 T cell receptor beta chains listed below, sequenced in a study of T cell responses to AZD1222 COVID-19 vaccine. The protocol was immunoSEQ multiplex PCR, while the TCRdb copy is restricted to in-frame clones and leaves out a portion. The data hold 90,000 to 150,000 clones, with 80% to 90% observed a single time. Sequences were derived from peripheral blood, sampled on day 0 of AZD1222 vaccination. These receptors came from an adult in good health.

CDR3 in amino acids: CASSFSSVSPLHF. Written as DNA, the CDR3 is TGTGCCAGCAGTTTCTCCTCGGTTTCACCCCTCCACTTT. V usage is TRBV27 and J usage is TRBJ1-6; D is uncertain. Trimming took 3 bases from V and 9 from J, leaving 9 bases between them. CDR1 and CDR2 from the germline V gene are MNHEY and SMNVEV (reference sequence). There are 13 residues in the CDR3.

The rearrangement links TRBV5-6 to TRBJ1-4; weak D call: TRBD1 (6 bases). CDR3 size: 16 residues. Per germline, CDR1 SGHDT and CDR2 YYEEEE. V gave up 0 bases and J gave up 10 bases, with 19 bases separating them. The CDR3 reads CASSLASGGAFVKLFF. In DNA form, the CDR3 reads TGTGCCAGCAGCTTGGCCTCCGGGGGGGCTTTCGTAAAACTGTTTTTT.

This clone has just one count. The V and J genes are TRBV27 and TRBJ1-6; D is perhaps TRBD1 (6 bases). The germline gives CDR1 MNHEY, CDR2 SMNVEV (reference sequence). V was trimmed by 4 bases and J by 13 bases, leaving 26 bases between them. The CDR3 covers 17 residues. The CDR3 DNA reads TGTGCCAGCAGTTCAGATCGGGCTAGACAGGCCGTAGGGCCCCTCCACTTT. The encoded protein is CASSSDRARQAVGPLHF.

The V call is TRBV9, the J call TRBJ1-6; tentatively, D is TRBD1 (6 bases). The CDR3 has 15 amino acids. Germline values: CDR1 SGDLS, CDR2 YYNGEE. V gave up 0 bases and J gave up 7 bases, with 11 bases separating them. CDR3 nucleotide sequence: TGTGCCAGCAGCGTAGGGAAGGGGGGCAATTCACCCCTCCACTTT. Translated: CASSVGKGGNSPLHF. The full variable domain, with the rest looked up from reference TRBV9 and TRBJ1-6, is DSGVTQTPKHLITATGQRVTLRCSPRSGDLSVYWYQQSLDQGLQFLIQYYNGEERAKGNILERFSAQQFPDLHSELNLSSLELGDSALYFCASSVGKGGNSPLHFGNGTRLTVT.

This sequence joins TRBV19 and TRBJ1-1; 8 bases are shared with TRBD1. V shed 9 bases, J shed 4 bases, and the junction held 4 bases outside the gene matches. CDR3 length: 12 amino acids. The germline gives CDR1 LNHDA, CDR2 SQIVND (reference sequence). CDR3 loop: CASEDRVTEAFF. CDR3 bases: TGTGCCAGCGAGGACAGGGTCACTGAAGCTTTCTTT.

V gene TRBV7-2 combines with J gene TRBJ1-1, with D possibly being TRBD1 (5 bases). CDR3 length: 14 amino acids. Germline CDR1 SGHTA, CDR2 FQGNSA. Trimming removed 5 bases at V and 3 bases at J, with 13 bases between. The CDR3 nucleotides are TGTGCCAGCAGCCGGAGGGGTATGGACACTGAAGCTTTCTTT. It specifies CASSRRGMDTEAFF.

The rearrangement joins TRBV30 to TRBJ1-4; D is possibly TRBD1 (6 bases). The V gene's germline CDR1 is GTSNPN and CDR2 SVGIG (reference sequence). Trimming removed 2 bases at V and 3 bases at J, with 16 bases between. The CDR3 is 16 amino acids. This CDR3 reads CAWSHLQGQANEKLFF. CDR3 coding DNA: TGTGCCTGGAGTCACCTACAGGGTCAGGCTAATGAAAAACTGTTTTTT.

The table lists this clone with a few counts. CDR3 sequence (DNA): TGTGCCAGCAGCCAAGACGTGGGACAGGGGTCCTTGGGGGAAAAACTGTTTTTT. Amino acid sequence: CASSQDVGQGSLGEKLFF. The rearrangement joins TRBV3-1 (or the pseudogene TRBV3-2) to TRBJ1-4; TRBD1 matches 10 bases. Germline values: CDR1 LGHDT, CDR2 YNNKEL (reference sequence). Germline trimming cut 0 bases from V and 8 bases from J; bases unmatched to any gene: 12. CDR3 length: 18 residues.

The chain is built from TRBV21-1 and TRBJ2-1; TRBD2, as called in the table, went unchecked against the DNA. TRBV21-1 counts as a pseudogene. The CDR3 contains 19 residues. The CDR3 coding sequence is TGTGCCAGCAGCAAAGGGCTTGACGGGATCCCCAGCTCCTACAATGAGCAGTTCTTC. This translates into CASSKGLDGIPSSYNEQFF.

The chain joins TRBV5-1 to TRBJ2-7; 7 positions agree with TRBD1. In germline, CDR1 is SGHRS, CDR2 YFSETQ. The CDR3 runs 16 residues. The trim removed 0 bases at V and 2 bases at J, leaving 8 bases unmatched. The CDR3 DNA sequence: TGCGCCAGCAGCTTGGAGTCAGGGGGAAGGACCTACGAGCAGTACTTC. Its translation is CASSLESGGRTYEQYF.

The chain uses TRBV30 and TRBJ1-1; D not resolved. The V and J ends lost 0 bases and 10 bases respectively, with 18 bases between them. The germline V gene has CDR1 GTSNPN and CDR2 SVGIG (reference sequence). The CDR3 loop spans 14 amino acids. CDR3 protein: CAWSVGILVRGAFF. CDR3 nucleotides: TGTGCCTGGAGTGTCGGTATCCTCGTTCGAGGAGCTTTCTTT.

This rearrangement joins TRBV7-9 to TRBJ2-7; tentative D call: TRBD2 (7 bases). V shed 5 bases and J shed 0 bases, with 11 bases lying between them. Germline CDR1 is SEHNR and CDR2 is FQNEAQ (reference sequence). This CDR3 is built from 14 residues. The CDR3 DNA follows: TGTGCCAGCAGCCTAGGGGGGGGCTCCTACGAGCAGTACTTC. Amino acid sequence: CASSLGGGSYEQYF.

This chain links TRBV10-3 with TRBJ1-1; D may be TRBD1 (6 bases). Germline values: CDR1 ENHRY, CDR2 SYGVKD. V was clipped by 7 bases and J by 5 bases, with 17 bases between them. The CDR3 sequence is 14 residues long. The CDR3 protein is CAITLNRDETEAFF. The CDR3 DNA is TGTGCCATCACTCTGAACAGGGATGAGACTGAAGCTTTCTTT.

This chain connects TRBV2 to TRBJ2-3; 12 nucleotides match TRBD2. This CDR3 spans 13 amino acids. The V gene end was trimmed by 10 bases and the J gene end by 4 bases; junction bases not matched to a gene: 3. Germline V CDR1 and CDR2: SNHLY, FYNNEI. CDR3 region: CATSGGAPDTQYF. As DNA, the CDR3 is TGTGCCACTAGCGGGGGGGCCCCAGATACGCAGTATTTT.

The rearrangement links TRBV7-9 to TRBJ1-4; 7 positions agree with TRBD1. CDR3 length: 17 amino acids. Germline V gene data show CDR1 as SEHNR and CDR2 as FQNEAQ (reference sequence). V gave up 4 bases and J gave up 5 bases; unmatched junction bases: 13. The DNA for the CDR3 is TGTGCCAGCAGCTCAGGGCAGGAGGGGGCGGCAAATGAAAAACTGTTTTTT. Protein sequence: CASSSGQEGAANEKLFF.

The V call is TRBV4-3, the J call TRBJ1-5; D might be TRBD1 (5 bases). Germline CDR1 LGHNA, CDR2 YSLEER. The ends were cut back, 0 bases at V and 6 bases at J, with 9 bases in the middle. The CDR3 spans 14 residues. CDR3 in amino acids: CASSQDSQGQPQHF. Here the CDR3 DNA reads TGCGCCAGCAGCCAAGATTCCCAGGGTCAGCCCCAGCATTTT.

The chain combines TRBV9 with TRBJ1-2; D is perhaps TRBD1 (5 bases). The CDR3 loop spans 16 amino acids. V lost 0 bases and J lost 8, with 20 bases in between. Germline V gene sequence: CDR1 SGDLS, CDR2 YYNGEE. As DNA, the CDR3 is TGTGCCAGCAGCGTAGCTACAGGTGGAAGGGAGAGGGGCTACACCTTC. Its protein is CASSVATGGRERGYTF.

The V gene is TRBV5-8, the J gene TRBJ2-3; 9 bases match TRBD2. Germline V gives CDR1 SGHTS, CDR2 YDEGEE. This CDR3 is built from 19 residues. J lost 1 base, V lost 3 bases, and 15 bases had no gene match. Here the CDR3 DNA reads TGTGCCAGCAGCTCCCTTACCATTTGGACTAGCGAGGGCACAGATACGCAGTATTTT. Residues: CASSSLTIWTSEGTDTQYF.

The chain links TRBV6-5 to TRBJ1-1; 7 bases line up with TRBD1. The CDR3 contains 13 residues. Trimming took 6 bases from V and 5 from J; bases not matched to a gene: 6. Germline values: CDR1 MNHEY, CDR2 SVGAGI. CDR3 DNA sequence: TGTGCCAGCAGAAGGGACAGCTGGACTGAAGCTTTCTTT. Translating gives CASRRDSWTEAFF.

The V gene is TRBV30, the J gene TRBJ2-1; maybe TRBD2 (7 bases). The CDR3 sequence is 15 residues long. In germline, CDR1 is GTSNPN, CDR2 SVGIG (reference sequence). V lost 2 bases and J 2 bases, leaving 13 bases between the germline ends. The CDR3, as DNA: TGTGCCTGGAGTCTGGGGGCGGGAGCCTACAATGAGCAGTTCTTC. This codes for CAWSLGAGAYNEQFF.

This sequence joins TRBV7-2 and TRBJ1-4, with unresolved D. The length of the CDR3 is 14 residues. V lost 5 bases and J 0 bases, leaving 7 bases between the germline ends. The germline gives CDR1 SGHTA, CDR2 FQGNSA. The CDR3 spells CASSVLATNEKLFF. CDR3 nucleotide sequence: TGTGCCAGCAGCGTGCTTGCAACTAATGAAAAACTGTTTTTT.

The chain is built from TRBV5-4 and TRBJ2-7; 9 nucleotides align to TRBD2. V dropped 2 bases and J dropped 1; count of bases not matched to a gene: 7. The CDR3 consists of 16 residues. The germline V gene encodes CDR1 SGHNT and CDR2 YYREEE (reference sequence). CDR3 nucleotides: TGTGCCAGCAGCTTTGGTAGCGGGAGTCGTTCCTACGAGCAGTACTTC. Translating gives CASSFGSGSRSYEQYF.

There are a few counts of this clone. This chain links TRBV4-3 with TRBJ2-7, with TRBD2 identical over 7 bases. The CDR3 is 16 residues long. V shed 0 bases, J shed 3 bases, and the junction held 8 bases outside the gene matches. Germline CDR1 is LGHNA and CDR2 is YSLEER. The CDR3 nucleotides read TGCGCCAGCAGCCAAGATTGGGCTAGCGGATTCTACGAGCAGTACTTC. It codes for CASSQDWASGFYEQYF.

DNA for the CDR3: TGTGCCTGGAGTGTAAAACAGTATGAAGAGCAGTACTTC. Its translation: CAWSVKQYEEQYF. V is TRBV30 and J is TRBJ2-7; D gene unclear. The germline gives CDR1 GTSNPN, CDR2 SVGIG (reference sequence). The CDR3 has 13 residues. Deletions cut 0 bases from V and 7 bases from J, with 13 bases between.

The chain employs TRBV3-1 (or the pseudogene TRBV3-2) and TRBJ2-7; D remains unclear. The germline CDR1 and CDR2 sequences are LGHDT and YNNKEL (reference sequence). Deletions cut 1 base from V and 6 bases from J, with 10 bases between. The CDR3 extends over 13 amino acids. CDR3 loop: CASSQGRSSEQYF. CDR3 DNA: TGTGCCAGCAGCCAAGGCCGGAGCAGCGAGCAGTACTTC.